This T cell receptor beta chain was observed in a study of T-cell reconstitution after alpha-beta-depleted transplantation in children. Overall study results and limits: Where some patients showed high TCRbeta diversity at day 60, it came from recipient T cells and thymic progenitors that had survived.

Many counts were recorded for this clonotype. Its matching antigen is unknown. Using unique molecular identifiers, the investigators prepared the TCRbeta library. TCRdb passed the PCR reads through MiXCR, listing each CDR3 protein once. Of almost 250,000 distinct CDR3 sequences in the sample, roughly a quarter are singletons; the top ten hold 2.6%. The CDR3 spans 15 residues. V was clipped by 3 bases and J by 1 base; unmatched bases: 7. The germline CDR1 and CDR2 sequences are SGDLS and YYNGEE. The TCR sequence derives from a girl aged 2 to 9 with Fanconi anemia, due to receive a stem cell transplant. Sequenced here: PBMCs, sampled before TCRalphabeta/CD19-depleted stem cell transplant. The chain uses TRBV9 and TRBJ2-7; 7 positions match TRBD1. DNA of the CDR3: TGTGCCAGCAGCGGAGAGGGACAGAATTCCTACGAGCAGTACTTC. Its translation: CASSGEGQNSYEQYF. The full variable domain, in which reference TRBV9 and TRBJ2-7 provide the parts outside the CDR3, is DSGVTQTPKHLITATGQRVTLRCSPRSGDLSVYWYQQSLDQGLQFLIQYYNGEERAKGNILERFSAQQFPDLHSELNLSSLELGDSALYFCASSGEGQNSYEQYFGPGTRLTVT.